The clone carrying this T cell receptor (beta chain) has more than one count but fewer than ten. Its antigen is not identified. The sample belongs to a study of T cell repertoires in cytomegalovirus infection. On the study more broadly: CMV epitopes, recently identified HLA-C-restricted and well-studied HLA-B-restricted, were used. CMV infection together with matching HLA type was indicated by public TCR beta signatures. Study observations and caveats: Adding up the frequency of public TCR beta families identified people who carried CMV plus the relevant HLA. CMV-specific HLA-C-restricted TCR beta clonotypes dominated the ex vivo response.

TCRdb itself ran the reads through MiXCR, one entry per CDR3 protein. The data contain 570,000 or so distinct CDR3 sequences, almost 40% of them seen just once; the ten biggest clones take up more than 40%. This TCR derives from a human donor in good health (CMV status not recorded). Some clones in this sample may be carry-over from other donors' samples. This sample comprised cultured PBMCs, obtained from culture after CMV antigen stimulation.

Written as DNA, the CDR3 is TGTGCCAGCAGCGAGAAGGGACTAGCGGGTAATGAGCAGTTCTTC. Translating gives CASSEKGLAGNEQFF. The chain couples TRBV6-6 to TRBJ2-1; the match to TRBD2 covers 12 bases. V lost 6 bases to trimming and J lost 7 bases; unmatched junction nucleotides: 7. This CDR3 is 15 amino acids long. Germline CDR1 and CDR2: MNHNY and SVGAGI (reference sequence).